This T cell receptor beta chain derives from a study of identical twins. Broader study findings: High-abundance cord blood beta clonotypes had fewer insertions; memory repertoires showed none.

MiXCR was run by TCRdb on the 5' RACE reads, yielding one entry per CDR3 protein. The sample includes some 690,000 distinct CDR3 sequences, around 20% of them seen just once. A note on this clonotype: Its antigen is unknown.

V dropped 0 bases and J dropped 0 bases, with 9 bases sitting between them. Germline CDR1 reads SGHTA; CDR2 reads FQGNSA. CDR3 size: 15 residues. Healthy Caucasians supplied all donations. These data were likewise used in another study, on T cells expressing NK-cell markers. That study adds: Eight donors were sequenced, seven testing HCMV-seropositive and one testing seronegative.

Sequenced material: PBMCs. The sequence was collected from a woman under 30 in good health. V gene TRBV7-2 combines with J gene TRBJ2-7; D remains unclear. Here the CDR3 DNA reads TGTGCCAGCAGCTTAGCACTTTTTAGCTCCTACGAGCAGTACTTC. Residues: CASSLALFSSYEQYF.